The 21 T cell receptor beta chains reported below all come from one sample, sequenced in a study of blood T cell repertoires in COVID-19 (TCRdb year 2020). The method behind the library was the immunoSEQ multiplex PCR assay. TCRdb retrieved this table from immuneACCESS and kept in-frame rearrangements only. Not all clones are present; in checked studies, unresolved V genes account for under half, and no reason is known for the remainder. The sample yields some 200,000 clones; around 83% were counted once. The ten most abundant clones make up around 3% of the sample. The sample comprised peripheral blood. The receptors derive from a man in his forties or fifties who had recovered from COVID-19.

The chain carries TRBV10-2 and TRBJ2-1; D is possibly TRBD1 (6 bases). The ends were cut back, 6 bases at V and 5 bases at J, with 11 bases in the middle. The CDR3 spans 13 residues. The germline gives CDR1 WSHSY, CDR2 SAAADI. The CDR3 region is CASRQGLNNEQFF. CDR3 sequence (DNA): TGCGCCAGCAGACAGGGTTTGAACAATGAGCAGTTCTTC.

In this sample, this clone turned up once. This chain links TRBV5-4 with TRBJ2-1, with 10 bases that match TRBD2. The CDR3 is 15 amino acids. The V and J ends lost 2 bases and 4 bases, in that order; junction bases with no gene match: 3. CDR1 is SGHNT, CDR2 YYREEE, per germline (reference sequence). The DNA for the CDR3 is TGTGCCAGCAGCTTCGGTAGCGGGGGGTACAATGAGCAGTTCTTC. Translating gives CASSFGSGGYNEQFF.

This clone was counted between two and nine times. The chain is built from TRBV5-8 and TRBJ1-4; D uncertain. V was trimmed by 0 bases and J by 4 bases, leaving 7 bases between them. The CDR3 spans 14 residues. The V gene's germline CDR1 is SGHTS and CDR2 YDEGEE. This CDR3 reads CASSLAPGNEKLFF. The CDR3 region has the DNA TGTGCCAGCAGCTTGGCCCCAGGTAATGAAAAACTGTTTTTT.

This chain uses TRBV28 with TRBJ2-7; D could derive from TRBD1 or TRBD2 (6 bases each). This CDR3 has 15 amino acids. Germline V CDR1 and CDR2: MDHEN, SYDVKM. Trimming cost V 6 bases and J 2 bases, with 17 bases left between them. This CDR3 reads CASSLGGTRTYEQYF. DNA for the CDR3: TGTGCCAGCAGCTTAGGGGGGACGAGGACCTACGAGCAGTACTTC. Drawing the rest from reference TRBV28 and TRBJ2-7, the complete variable domain is DVKVTQSSRYLVKRTGEKVFLECVQDMDHENMFWYRQDPGLGLRLIYFSYDVKMKEKGDIPEGYSVSREKKERFSLILESASTNQTSMYLCASSLGGTRTYEQYFGPGTRLTVT.

The chain links TRBV14 to TRBJ2-6, with 9 bases lining up with TRBD1. With V trimmed by 2 bases and J by 0 bases, 5 bases remained unmatched. CDR3 length: 18 amino acids. Per the germline V gene, CDR1 is SGHDN and CDR2 is FVKESK. CDR3 bases: TGTGCCAGCAGCCAACCCCGGGACAGGGTCTCTGGGGCCAACGTCCTGACTTTC. Protein sequence: CASSQPRDRVSGANVLTF. Together with reference TRBV14 and TRBJ2-6, the CDR3 gives the full variable domain: EAGVTQFPSHSVIEKGQTVTLRCDPISGHDNLYWYRRVMGKEIKFLLHFVKESKQDESGMPNNRFLAERTGGTYSTLKVQPAELEDSGVYFCASSQPRDRVSGANVLTFGAGSRLTVL.

To note about this clone: This sample includes further DNA sequences coding for the same CDR3. V is TRBV29-1 and J is TRBJ1-5; 8 bases align to TRBD1. This CDR3 is 14 amino acids long. CDR1 SQVTM and CDR2 ANQGSEA come from the germline V gene. The V segment lost 3 bases and the J segment 2 bases; nucleotides outside the gene matches: 3. CDR3 bases: TGCAGCGTTGAGACAGGGGTTGGCAATCAGCCCCAGCATTTT. Its translation is CSVETGVGNQPQHF.

J is TRBJ2-2 and V is TRBV24-1; 8 nucleotides align to TRBD1. There are 15 residues in the CDR3. The ends lost 4 bases at V and 4 bases at J; junction bases unmatched: 4. CDR1 and CDR2 (germline): KGHDR, SFDVKD. The CDR3 DNA sequence: TGTGCCACCAGTGACCCGACAGGGGTCACCGGGGAGCTGTTTTTT. Amino acid sequence: CATSDPTGVTGELFF.

This clone was counted many times. The same CDR3 also results from other DNA sequences found in this sample. The chain has TRBV6-5 and TRBJ2-3, with 11 positions matching TRBD2. The length of the CDR3 is 15 residues. V trimming: 8 bases; J trimming: 1 base; junction bases outside the gene matches: 5. CDR1 and CDR2 from the germline V gene are MNHEY and SVGAGI. CDR3 sequence: CASRSGLAGTDTQYF. In DNA form, the CDR3 reads TGTGCCAGCCGGTCGGGACTAGCGGGCACAGATACGCAGTATTTT.

The chain combines TRBV27 with TRBJ2-1; a weak D match, TRBD1 (5 bases). From germline, CDR1 is MNHEY and CDR2 SMNVEV (reference sequence). V was shortened by 0 bases and J by 0 bases, with 9 bases between the two germline ends. CDR3 length: 16 residues. The CDR3 reads CASSLSRQSSYNEQFF. Here the CDR3 DNA reads TGTGCCAGCAGTTTATCGAGACAGAGCTCCTACAATGAGCAGTTCTTC.

The chain has TRBV30 and TRBJ2-7; 9 nucleotides agree with TRBD1. This CDR3 region has 14 residues. Germline V gene lookup returns CDR1 GTSNPN and CDR2 SVGIG (reference sequence). V was pared by 5 bases and J by 5 bases, with 10 bases of the junction left unmatched. The CDR3 protein is CAWERTGEWDEQYF. The DNA for the CDR3 is TGTGCCTGGGAAAGGACAGGGGAGTGGGACGAGCAGTACTTC.

The V call is TRBV5-6, the J call TRBJ1-1; TRBD1 matches 7 bases. This CDR3 is built from 19 residues. J lost 1 base, V lost 1 base, and 16 bases had no gene match. CDR1 SGHDT and CDR2 YYEEEE come from the germline V gene. This CDR3 is CASSLHIDRDPNWNTEAFF. The CDR3 region has the DNA TGTGCCAGCAGCTTGCACATCGACAGGGACCCGAATTGGAACACTGAAGCTTTCTTT.

The chain has TRBV4-1 and TRBJ2-5; D remains ambiguous. This CDR3 has 13 residues. CDR1 MGHRA and CDR2 YSYEKL come from the germline V gene. The V and J ends lost 3 bases and 2 bases respectively, with 7 bases between them. The CDR3 sequence is CASSQARQETQYF. The CDR3 nucleotides are TGCGCCAGCAGCCAGGCTAGACAAGAGACCCAGTACTTC.

As to this clone: A much larger clone lies one base from this, so it may be a read error. The V gene is TRBV11-3, the J gene TRBJ2-2; D is unclear. The V gene's germline CDR1 is SGHNT and CDR2 YENEEA. This CDR3 contains 13 residues. Trimming removed 1 base from V and 7 bases from J, with 7 bases in between. The CDR3 loop is CASSLVRSGELFF. The DNA for the CDR3 is TGTGCCAGCAGCTTAGTGCGGAGCGGGGAGCTGTTTTTT.

This chain uses TRBV28 with TRBJ2-1, with 9 nucleotides matching TRBD2. Germline V gene sequence: CDR1 MDHEN, CDR2 SYDVKM. The CDR3 is 17 amino acids. J was trimmed by 8 bases and V by 7 bases; bases with no gene match: 18. The CDR3 coding sequence is TGTGCCAGCACCCTCACTCAAGGGGGACTAGCTTTCGATGAGCAGTTCTTC. It specifies CASTLTQGGLAFDEQFF.

V usage is TRBV2 and J usage is TRBJ1-5; 9 positions match TRBD1. CDR1 and CDR2 (germline): SNHLY, FYNNEI. Trimming at V came to 6 bases and at J to 4 bases, leaving 7 bases not matched to a gene. This CDR3 is 15 amino acids long. CDR3 loop: CASRHSGTGNQPQHF. DNA of the CDR3: TGTGCCAGCAGGCATTCCGGGACAGGGAATCAGCCCCAGCATTTT.

The chain uses TRBV2 and TRBJ1-2, with D possibly being TRBD1 (5 bases). Trimming left V 2 bases short and J 7 bases short, with 14 bases between. The CDR3 is made up of 14 amino acids. The germline V gene encodes CDR1 SNHLY and CDR2 FYNNEI. CDR3: CASSERGVFGGYTF. For the CDR3, the DNA is TGTGCCAGCAGTGAAAGGGGCGTCTTCGGTGGCTACACCTTC.

This clone has more than one count but fewer than ten. The chain's CDR3 is CASTSTSTLREQYF. The CDR3 nucleotides are TGTGCCAGCACTAGCACGAGTACTCTCCGCGAGCAGTACTTC. The genes are TRBV2 and TRBJ2-7; perhaps TRBD2 as D (5 bases). V lost 7 bases and J 6 bases, leaving 19 bases between the germline ends. CDR3 length: 14 residues. The germline gives CDR1 SNHLY, CDR2 FYNNEI.

CDR3 amino acids: CSASLRALLGPYEQYF. The CDR3 DNA sequence: TGCAGTGCTAGTCTAAGAGCCCTCCTGGGCCCCTACGAGCAGTACTTC. The chain has TRBV20-1 and TRBJ2-7; no reliable D call. Deletions cut 3 bases from V and 2 bases from J, with 20 bases between. The germline V gene has CDR1 DFQATT and CDR2 SNEGSKA (reference sequence). There are 16 residues in the CDR3.

This chain connects TRBV29-1 to TRBJ1-1; 9 bases agree with TRBD1. The germline gives CDR1 SQVTM, CDR2 ANQGSEA. Trimming cost V 6 bases and J 5 bases; bases outside gene matches: 4. The CDR3 totals 12 residues. CDR3 DNA: TGCAGCGTGGGACAGGGAAGAACTGAAGCTTTCTTT. This sequence encodes CSVGQGRTEAFF.

V and J are TRBV9 and TRBJ2-1; 13 nucleotides align to TRBD2. The germline gives CDR1 SGDLS, CDR2 YYNGEE. Trimming at V came to 4 bases and at J to 9 bases, leaving 10 bases not matched to a gene. This CDR3 contains 16 residues. In nucleotides, the CDR3 is TGTGCCAGCAGCATAAGCGGGACTAGCGGGAAGGTTGAGCAGTTCTTC. It translates to CASSISGTSGKVEQFF. The whole variable domain, filled in from reference TRBV9 and TRBJ2-1, reads DSGVTQTPKHLITATGQRVTLRCSPRSGDLSVYWYQQSLDQGLQFLIQYYNGEERAKGNILERFSAQQFPDLHSELNLSSLELGDSALYFCASSISGTSGKVEQFFGPGTRLTVL.

The CDR3 spells CASVSGSPYEQYF. In nucleotides, the CDR3 is TGTGCCAGCGTCAGCGGGAGCCCCTACGAGCAGTACTTC. The gene calls are TRBV28 and TRBJ2-7; 8 positions agree with TRBD2. Trimming at V came to 8 bases and at J to 2 bases, leaving 5 bases not matched to a gene. The CDR3 length is 13 residues. In germline, CDR1 is MDHEN, CDR2 SYDVKM.